One sample yielded the 24 T cell receptor beta chains listed below, sequenced in a study of beta chain features in type 1 diabetes. The entirety of the isolated RNA underwent reverse transcription, so expressed TCRB transcripts were sequenced. Assay used: immunoSEQ multiplex PCR; TCRdb lists only in-frame clones, some missing. Of hundreds of thousands of clones listed, around a sixth are singletons. The specimen sequenced was naive CD4+ T cells from blood. The receptors originated from a man aged 18 to 29 in good health.

Written as DNA, the CDR3 is TGTGCCAGCAGCGTAGCCCCTGGGGGAGATCAGCCCCAGCATTTT. Its protein product is CASSVAPGGDQPQHF. This sequence joins TRBV9 and TRBJ1-5, with D perhaps matching TRBD1 (5 bases). The CDR3 extends over 15 amino acids. Per the germline V gene, CDR1 is SGDLS and CDR2 is YYNGEE. The V end was cut by 0 bases, the J end by 5 bases, with 12 bases between.

V usage is TRBV6-1 and J usage is TRBJ1-2; D unclear. Germline V lookup: CDR1 MNHNS, CDR2 SASEGT. V was clipped by 2 bases and J by 7 bases, with 14 bases between them. This CDR3 spans 14 amino acids. The CDR3 DNA sequence: TGTGCCAGCAGTGAAAGCCAGACGCCGGCTGGCTACACCTTC. This sequence encodes CASSESQTPAGYTF.

The CDR3 loop reads CASSPVDRGGEKLFF. CDR3 coding DNA: TGTGCCAGCAGTCCCGTCGACAGGGGAGGAGAAAAACTGTTTTTT. The V and J genes are TRBV6-5 and TRBJ1-4, with 8 nucleotides matching TRBD1. V gave up 5 bases and J gave up 8 bases; unmatched junction bases: 10. The CDR3 loop spans 15 amino acids. Germline V gives CDR1 MNHEY, CDR2 SVGAGI.

The rearrangement joins TRBV4-1 to TRBJ2-7, with TRBD1 matching over 7 bases. The CDR3 runs 17 residues. J gave up 5 bases and V 3 bases, and 16 bases lay outside the gene matches. Germline V CDR1 and CDR2: MGHRA, YSYEKL. The chain's CDR3 is CASSHLYRQGGINEQYF. CDR3 sequence (DNA): TGCGCCAGCAGCCACCTTTACCGACAGGGTGGGATCAACGAGCAGTACTTC.

In its sample, this clone was seen many times. The chain couples TRBV7-2 to TRBJ2-5; the D gene is possibly TRBD1 (6 bases). The CDR3 is made up of 13 amino acids. Trimming removed 5 bases from V and 5 bases from J, with 12 bases in between. Germline loops: CDR1 SGHTA, CDR2 FQGNSA. This chain's CDR3 is CASSIQGGETQYF. DNA for the CDR3: TGTGCCAGCAGCATACAGGGTGGGGAGACCCAGTACTTC.

As to this clone: The identical CDR3 is also encoded by other nucleotide sequences in the sample. The V gene is TRBV15, the J gene TRBJ2-3, with 7 bases that match TRBD1. Germline V CDR1 and CDR2: LNHNV, YYDKDF (reference sequence). Trimming at V came to 0 bases and at J to 8 bases, leaving 5 bases not matched to a gene. This CDR3 region has 14 residues. In DNA form, the CDR3 reads TGTGCCACCAGCAGAGATATCGCAGGGGGTACGCAGTATTTT. Residues: CATSRDIAGGTQYF.

This chain connects TRBV18 to TRBJ1-2; unclear D gene. CDR1 and CDR2 from the germline V gene are KGHSH and LQKENI. Trimming took 3 bases from V and 4 from J, leaving 12 bases between them. The CDR3 consists of 14 residues. The chain's CDR3 is CASSPGTLTYGYTF. The DNA for the CDR3 is TGTGCCAGCTCACCGGGTACCCTGACCTATGGCTACACCTTC. Supplemented by reference TRBV18 and TRBJ1-2, the full variable domain reads NAGVMQNPRHLVRRRGQEARLRCSPMKGHSHVYWYRQLPEEGLKFMVYLQKENIIDESGMPKERFSAEFPKEGPSILRIQQVVRGDSAAYFCASSPGTLTYGYTFGSGTRLTVV.

A few counts support this clone. The V call is TRBV28, the J call TRBJ1-3; D unresolved. V was clipped by 2 bases and J by 4 bases, with 15 bases between them. Germline V gene lookup returns CDR1 MDHEN and CDR2 SYDVKM. The CDR3 consists of 16 residues. The CDR3 DNA is TGTGCCAGCAGTTTAATAAGGCAGGTCAGAGGAAACACCATATATTTT. Translated: CASSLIRQVRGNTIYF.

The rearrangement joins TRBV6-5 to TRBJ1-4; 7 bases are a match to TRBD1. The V gene end was trimmed by 6 bases and the J gene end by 0 bases; junction bases not matched to a gene: 4. The CDR3 totals 15 residues. CDR1 and CDR2 from the germline V gene are MNHEY and SVGAGI. CDR3 DNA sequence: TGTGCCAGCAGCCCTACAGGGGCAACTAATGAAAAACTGTTTTTT. Translated: CASSPTGATNEKLFF.

CDR3 loop: CSVEETAKKSRKLFF. The CDR3 DNA reads TGCAGCGTTGAAGAAACCGCGAAAAAAAGTCGAAAACTGTTTTTT. The chain carries TRBV29-1 and TRBJ1-4; no reliable D call. CDR3 length equals 15 residues. Trimming shortened V by 0 bases and J by 10 bases, and 18 bases separated the two germline ends. The V gene's germline CDR1 is SQVTM and CDR2 ANQGSEA.

In this sample, this clone turned up a few times. This rearrangement joins TRBV25-1 to TRBJ2-3, with 8 nucleotides matching TRBD2. Per germline, CDR1 MGHDK and CDR2 SYGVNS. V lost 8 bases to trimming and J lost 3 bases; unmatched junction nucleotides: 7. The CDR3 extends over 14 amino acids. CDR3 nucleotide sequence: TGTGCCAGCGGGACTCGGGAGGGTACAGATACGCAGTATTTT. It is translated as CASGTREGTDTQYF.

The rearrangement joins TRBV28 to TRBJ1-2; D not resolved. In germline, CDR1 is MDHEN, CDR2 SYDVKM. The CDR3 is 13 residues long. V lost 2 bases and J lost 3, with 7 bases in between. The CDR3 loop reads CASSLPGYYGYTF. The CDR3 bases are TGTGCCAGCAGTTTACCGGGCTACTATGGCTACACCTTC.

This chain joins TRBV27 and TRBJ2-2; no firm D call. In germline, CDR1 is MNHEY, CDR2 SMNVEV (reference sequence). The ends were cut back, 6 bases at V and 7 bases at J, with 6 bases in the middle. The CDR3 has 11 residues. The CDR3 DNA reads as TGTGCCAGCAGCACCAGCGGGGAGCTGTTTTTT. It yields the protein CASSTSGELFF.

There are a few counts of this clone. The rearrangement joins TRBV11-2 to TRBJ2-7; D not certain. This CDR3 has 13 residues. Germline V gene data show CDR1 as SGHAT and CDR2 as FQNNGV. Trimming shortened V by 5 bases and J by 3 bases, and 11 bases separated the two germline ends. The CDR3 bases are TGTGCCAGCAGCGATAGGTCGTTCTACGAGCAGTACTTC. This gives the protein CASSDRSFYEQYF.

The chain employs TRBV7-3 and TRBJ2-2, with 9 bases identical to TRBD1. Looked up from germline, CDR1 is SGHTA and CDR2 is FQGTGA. V dropped 6 bases and J dropped 1; count of bases not matched to a gene: 6. This CDR3 region has 16 residues. The CDR3 spells CASSEQGALNTGELFF. Written as DNA, the CDR3 is TGTGCCAGCAGTGAACAGGGGGCGTTGAACACCGGGGAGCTGTTTTTT.

This clone appeared a few times. CDR3 region: CASSPTGDNQPQHF. Written as DNA, the CDR3 is TGTGCCAGCAGCCCCACAGGGGACAATCAGCCCCAGCATTTT. The chain carries TRBV7-9 and TRBJ1-5; 7 bases map to TRBD1. This CDR3 is 14 amino acids long. The germline CDR1 and CDR2 sequences are SEHNR and FQNEAQ (reference sequence). J lost 3 bases, V lost 5 bases, and 4 bases had no gene match.

This chain connects TRBV18 to TRBJ1-2, with D possibly being TRBD1 (5 bases). The germline V and J ends were trimmed by 5 bases and 5 bases, with 12 bases remaining between them. Germline lookup yields CDR1 KGHSH and CDR2 LQKENI. The CDR3 loop spans 13 amino acids. In nucleotides, the CDR3 is TGTGCCAGCTCATTCGACAGTAATTATGGCTACACCTTC. As protein: CASSFDSNYGYTF.

As to this clone: At one end the junction does not follow the germline gene, possibly because of a read error. The same CDR3 arises from other DNA sequences in this sample as well. J is TRBJ2-7 and V is TRBV13; weak D call: TRBD1 (6 bases). The germline CDR1 and CDR2 sequences are PRHDT and FYEKMQ (reference sequence). The CDR3 loop spans 14 amino acids. This CDR3 is CASSLGRQVVEQYF. For the CDR3, the DNA is TGTGCCAGTAGCTTAGGCCGACAGGTGGTCGAGCAGTACTTC.

This clone was observed a handful of times. This chain uses TRBV30 with TRBJ1-5; D not resolved. Germline values: CDR1 GTSNPN, CDR2 SVGIG (reference sequence). The CDR3 has 13 residues. V lost 0 bases and J 4 bases, leaving 7 bases between the germline ends. CDR3 sequence (DNA): TGTGCCTGGAGTGTTTTGGGGAATCAGCCCCAGCATTTT. The encoded protein is CAWSVLGNQPQHF.

V is TRBV7-6 and J is TRBJ2-3, with D possibly matching TRBD2 (7 bases). Germline assignment: CDR1 SGHVS and CDR2 FNYEAQ. With 8 bases removed from V and 1 base from J, the gap between germline ends came to 19 bases. The CDR3 is 16 residues long. CDR3 sequence (DNA): TGTGCCAGCTCCCTTCTGGGGGGGCCGGGCACAGATACGCAGTATTTT. As protein: CASSLLGGPGTDTQYF.

The CDR3 region has the DNA TGTGCCAGCAGGGGTAGCGATACGCAGTATTTT. The encoded protein is CASRGSDTQYF. The chain uses TRBV11-2 and TRBJ2-3; D not resolved. This CDR3 is built from 11 residues. Looked up from germline, CDR1 is SGHAT and CDR2 is FQNNGV. V was cut by 6 bases and J by 6 bases, with 7 bases left in between.

This chain joins TRBV21-1 and TRBJ2-1; the D call in the table, TRBD1, was not verified against the DNA. TRBV21-1 is listed as a pseudogene. CDR3 size: 16 residues. The CDR3 region has the DNA TGTGCCAGCAGCTCGATCCGGGACAGCTCCTACAATGAGCAGTTCTTC. This encodes CASSSIRDSSYNEQFF.

In this sample, this clone turned up a few times. The chain links TRBV2 to TRBJ1-1; D possibly corresponds to TRBD1 (5 bases). V lost 7 bases and J lost 8, with 17 bases in between. Per germline, CDR1 SNHLY and CDR2 FYNNEI. This CDR3 comprises 13 residues. The chain's CDR3 is CASIETDNLEAFF. CDR3 sequence (DNA): TGTGCCAGCATAGAGACAGATAACTTAGAAGCTTTCTTT.

This clone was seen a handful of times. The rearrangement joins TRBV2 to TRBJ1-2, with D uncertain. Germline CDR1 and CDR2: SNHLY and FYNNEI. The CDR3 length is 14 residues. V was pared by 4 bases and J by 6 bases, with 15 bases between. This chain's CDR3 is CASSVIPALNGYTF. CDR3 DNA: TGTGCCAGCAGTGTCATTCCGGCCCTAAATGGCTACACCTTC.